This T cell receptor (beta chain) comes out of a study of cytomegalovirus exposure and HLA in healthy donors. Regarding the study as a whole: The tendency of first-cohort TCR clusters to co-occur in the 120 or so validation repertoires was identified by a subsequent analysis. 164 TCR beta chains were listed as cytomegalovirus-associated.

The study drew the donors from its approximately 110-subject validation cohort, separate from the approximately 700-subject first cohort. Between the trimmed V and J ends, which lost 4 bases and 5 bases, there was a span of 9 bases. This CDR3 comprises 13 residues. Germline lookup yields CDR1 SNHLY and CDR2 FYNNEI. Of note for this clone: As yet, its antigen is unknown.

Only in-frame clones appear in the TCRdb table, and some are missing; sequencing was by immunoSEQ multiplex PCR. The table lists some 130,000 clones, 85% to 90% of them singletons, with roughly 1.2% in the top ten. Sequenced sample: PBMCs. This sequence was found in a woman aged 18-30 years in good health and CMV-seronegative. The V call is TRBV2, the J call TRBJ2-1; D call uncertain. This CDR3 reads CASSVRQDNEQFF. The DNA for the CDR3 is TGTGCCAGCAGTGTCAGGCAGGACAATGAGCAGTTCTTC. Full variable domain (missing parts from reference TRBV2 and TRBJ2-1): EPEVTQTPSHQVTQMGQEVILRCVPISNHLYFYWYRQILGQKVEFLVSFYNNEISEKSEIFDDQFSVERPDGSNFTLKIRSTKLEDSAMYFCASSVRQDNEQFFGPGTRLTVL.